These 29 T cell receptor beta chains share one sample of origin, sequenced in a study of blood T cells in healthy people across ages. Together with a sample-barcoded 5' primer, a J-beta primer mix was included in a second PCR lasting about 7 to 12 cycles. TCRdb recomputed calls from the 5' RACE reads with MiXCR, one row per CDR3 protein. The sample has around 1,500,000 distinct CDR3 sequences, 28% seen once. The specimen sequenced was blood. The receptors come from a woman in her 30s in good health.

Only a few counts were recorded for this clonotype. The V call is TRBV29-1, the J call TRBJ1-1; D gene uncertain. Trimming stripped 5 bases from V and 4 bases from J, with 8 bases between. CDR1 is SQVTM, CDR2 ANQGSEA, per germline. The CDR3 totals 11 residues. The CDR3 spells CSVRLATEAFF. DNA of the CDR3: TGCAGCGTTAGGTTGGCCACTGAAGCTTTCTTT.

The chain uses TRBV12-3 or TRBV12-4 and TRBJ2-7; D uncertain. The end of the DNA aligns better with TRBJ2-5, so the J call may be wrong. This CDR3 is 15 amino acids long. CDR3 region: CASSLAQALPETQYF. The CDR3 nucleotides are TGTGCCAGCAGTTTAGCTCAGGCCCTTCCAGAGACCCAGTACTTC.

CDR3 in amino acids: CASSLSASRKQDTQYF. The CDR3 DNA sequence: TGCGCCAGCAGCTTGAGCGCCAGCCGAAAACAGGATACGCAGTATTTT. The chain couples TRBV5-1 to TRBJ2-3, with unresolved D. V was trimmed by 1 base and J by 6 bases, leaving 18 bases between them. This CDR3 comprises 16 residues. The germline V gene has CDR1 SGHRS and CDR2 YFSETQ.

With regard to this clonotype: An end of the junction does not agree with germline; a read error may underlie this. The chain has TRBV20-1 and TRBJ2-3; D may be TRBD1 or TRBD2 (5 bases each). CDR1 is DFQATT and CDR2 is SNEGSKA in the germline V gene (reference sequence). The CDR3 covers 15 residues. The CDR3 DNA is TGCAGTGCTAGAGCGCCTTCCTCTAGCACAGGTACGCAGTATTTT. Translating gives CSARAPSSSTGTQYF.

This clonotype appeared a few times. The rearrangement joins TRBV5-1 to TRBJ1-1; D is perhaps TRBD1 (5 bases). The CDR3 runs 14 residues. The V gene lost 4 bases and the J gene lost 6 bases, with 16 bases spanning the gap. Per the germline V gene, CDR1 is SGHRS and CDR2 is YFSETQ. The CDR3 sequence is CASSPGAGRSEAFF. The CDR3 bases are TGCGCCAGCAGCCCCGGGGCGGGTAGGTCTGAAGCTTTCTTT.

This clonotype occurred once. One end of the junction varies from germline; a read error may be responsible. V and J are TRBV7-8 and TRBJ1-1, with D perhaps TRBD1 (5 bases). Germline V gene sequence: CDR1 SGHVS, CDR2 FQNEAQ. This CDR3 region has 14 residues. CDR3 in DNA: TGTGCCAGCAGCCCAATGACAGTTAACACTGGAGCTTTCTTT. It encodes CASSPMTVNTGAFF. The full variable domain, in which reference TRBV7-8 and TRBJ1-1 provide the parts outside the CDR3, is GAGVSQSPRYKVAKRGQDVALRCDPISGHVSLFWYQQALGQGPEFLTYFQNEAQLDKSGLPSDRFFAERPEGSVSTLKIQRTQQEDSAVYLCASSPMTVNTGAFFGQGTRLTVV.

The chain recombines TRBV19 with TRBJ2-1; D is uncertain. The CDR3 runs 12 residues. Trimming stripped 8 bases from V and 4 bases from J, with 9 bases between. Germline V gene sequence: CDR1 LNHDA, CDR2 SQIVND (reference sequence). CDR3 sequence reads: CASLDKYNEQFF. The DNA of the CDR3 is TGTGCCAGTCTTGACAAGTACAATGAGCAGTTCTTC.

This chain connects TRBV4-2 to TRBJ2-7; D is possibly TRBD1 or TRBD2 (5 bases each). Trimming shortened V by 1 base and J by 3 bases, and 13 bases separated the two germline ends. The germline gives CDR1 LGHNA, CDR2 YNFKEQ. This CDR3 contains 15 residues. The CDR3 region has the DNA TGTGCCAGCAGCCAAGGACAGTCGGGGCTCTACGAGCAGTACTTC. It encodes CASSQGQSGLYEQYF.

This chain uses TRBV2 with TRBJ1-2; 8 nucleotides line up with TRBD1. After removal of 6 bases from V and 6 bases from J, the junction contained 6 bases not matched to a gene. This CDR3 region has 13 residues. Germline V lookup: CDR1 SNHLY, CDR2 FYNNEI. CDR3 nucleotides: TGTGCCAGCAGGACCCTGGACAGGGATGGCTACACCTTC. Translated: CASRTLDRDGYTF.

This clonotype was counted a few times. The chain carries TRBV30 and TRBJ1-1; D not resolved. CDR1 GTSNPN and CDR2 SVGIG come from the germline V gene (reference sequence). This CDR3 region has 12 residues. With 1 base removed from V and 5 bases from J, the gap between germline ends came to 8 bases. The CDR3 protein is CAWSDRVTEAFF. DNA for the CDR3: TGTGCCTGGAGTGATAGGGTTACTGAAGCTTTCTTT.

The chain recombines TRBV7-2 with TRBJ2-7; the match to TRBD2 covers 11 bases. The germline V gene encodes CDR1 SGHTA and CDR2 FQGNSA. V gave up 3 bases and J gave up 1 base; unmatched junction bases: 5. CDR3 length: 16 residues. CDR3 amino acids: CASSFGLAGSSYEQYF. Written as DNA, the CDR3 is TGTGCCAGCAGCTTTGGACTAGCGGGTAGTTCCTACGAGCAGTACTTC.

The V gene is TRBV2, the J gene TRBJ2-7; 10 bases are shared with TRBD1. The CDR3 consists of 13 residues. In germline, CDR1 is SNHLY, CDR2 FYNNEI. Trimming at V came to 7 bases and at J to 5 bases, leaving 5 bases not matched to a gene. The CDR3 sequence: CASNRDRGHEQYF. Written as DNA, the CDR3 is TGTGCCAGCAACCGGGACAGGGGTCACGAGCAGTACTTC.

The chain recombines TRBV20-1 with TRBJ1-1; TRBD1 aligns across 11 bases. The CDR3 consists of 13 residues. The V segment lost 8 bases and the J segment 3 bases; nucleotides outside the gene matches: 5. Germline V gene sequence: CDR1 DFQATT, CDR2 SNEGSKA (reference sequence). Here the CDR3 reads CSPDRGRDTEAFF. The CDR3 nucleotides read TGCAGTCCGGACAGGGGGCGGGACACTGAAGCTTTCTTT.

The rearrangement joins TRBV29-1 to TRBJ2-5, with 8 bases aligning to TRBD1. V shed 7 bases and J 5 bases; nucleotides not matched to a gene: 9. The CDR3 is 13 residues long. The germline CDR1 and CDR2 sequences are SQVTM and ANQGSEA. The CDR3 region has the DNA TGCAGCGCCACCGGACAGGGCAAGGAGACCCAGTACTTC. Its translation: CSATGQGKETQYF. Drawing the rest from reference TRBV29-1 and TRBJ2-5, the complete variable domain is SAVISQKPSRDICQRGTSLTIQCQVDSQVTMMFWYRQQPGQSLTLIATANQGSEATYESGFVIDKFPISRPNLTFSTLTVSNMSPEDSSIYLCSATGQGKETQYFGPGTRLLVL.

The gene calls are TRBV7-9 and TRBJ1-1; no clear D gene. CDR1 and CDR2 from the germline V gene are SEHNR and FQNEAQ (reference sequence). Trimming pared 3 bases from V and 4 bases from J, leaving 12 bases between. The CDR3 is 14 amino acids. The chain's CDR3 is CASSFSGLRTEAFF. In DNA, the CDR3 is TGTGCCAGCAGCTTCTCTGGACTCCGCACTGAAGCTTTCTTT.

Concerning this clonotype: At one end, the junction sequence differs from germline, possibly due to a read error. The chain couples TRBV6-6 to TRBJ2-7; TRBD1 matches at 7 bases. This CDR3 has 14 amino acids. Germline V gives CDR1 MNHNY, CDR2 SVGAGI (reference sequence). DNA of the CDR3: TGTGCCAGCAAAGACAGGGCTAACTCCTACAAGCAGTACTTC. This codes for CASKDRANSYKQYF.

This clonotype was counted between two and nine times. This CDR3 is CASSSGGVWSTDTQYF. The CDR3, as DNA: TGTGCCAGCAGCTCTGGAGGGGTGTGGAGCACAGATACGCAGTATTTT. The rearrangement links TRBV7-2 to TRBJ2-3; D may be TRBD2 (6 bases). Germline CDR1 is SGHTA and CDR2 is FQGNSA. CDR3 length: 16 amino acids. V was cut by 4 bases and J by 0 bases, with 14 bases left in between. The full variable domain, its missing parts supplied by reference TRBV7-2 and TRBJ2-3, is GAGVSQSPSNKVTEKGKDVELRCDPISGHTALYWYRQSLGQGLEFLIYFQGNSAPDKSGLPSDRFSAERTGGSVSTLTIQRTQQEDSAVYLCASSSGGVWSTDTQYFGPGTRLTVL.

This clonotype was recorded at least ten times. The V call is TRBV10-3, the J call TRBJ1-5; possibly TRBD1 for D (5 bases). V was trimmed by 4 bases and J by 3 bases, leaving 7 bases between them. Germline V gives CDR1 ENHRY, CDR2 SYGVKD. The CDR3 covers 13 residues. Written as DNA, the CDR3 is TGTGCCATCAGTGGAGGGGTCAATCAGCCCCAGCATTTT. Amino acid sequence: CAISGGVNQPQHF.

The chain recombines TRBV4-1 with TRBJ2-2; no clear D. The CDR3 covers 14 residues. Germline lookup yields CDR1 MGHRA and CDR2 YSYEKL. V lost 5 bases, J lost 4 bases, and 11 bases lay in between. In DNA, the CDR3 is TGCGCCAGCAGCTCAAGGACGGTCACCGGGGAGCTGTTTTTT. Amino acid sequence: CASSSRTVTGELFF.

Remarks on this clonotype: One junction end disagrees with the germline gene, perhaps due to a read error. The chain carries TRBV7-8 and TRBJ2-1; tentatively, D is TRBD2 (5 bases). The CDR3 has 22 amino acids. The germline gives CDR1 SGHVS, CDR2 FQNEAQ. CDR3 bases: TGTGCCGGCAGCTTAAGGAAGGGAAACCGAGGACTCGCAGAGAGCTCCTACAATGAGCAGTTCTTC. It encodes CAGSLRKGNRGLAESSYNEQFF.

This clonotype has only a few counts. This rearrangement joins TRBV5-1 to TRBJ2-4; unclear D gene. The end of the DNA aligns better with TRBJ2-7, so the J call may be wrong. CDR1 and CDR2 (germline): SGHRS, YFSETQ. CDR3 length equals 14 residues. In nucleotides, the CDR3 is TGCGCCAGCAGCTTGGCCGTCCCTAGGAACGAGCAGTACTTC. Protein sequence: CASSLAVPRNEQYF.

This rearrangement joins TRBV19 to TRBJ1-2; possible D gene TRBD1, 6 bases. CDR1 is LNHDA and CDR2 is SQIVND in the germline V gene (reference sequence). The CDR3 runs 13 residues. Trimming removed 9 bases at V and 6 bases at J, with 17 bases between. For the CDR3, the DNA is TGTGCCAGGGGCCGCACAGGGAGGAATGGCTACACCTTC. It is translated as CARGRTGRNGYTF.

This clonotype was seen only once. The V gene is TRBV29-1, the J gene TRBJ2-1; TRBD2 aligns across 15 bases. V trimming: 7 bases; J trimming: 12 bases; junction bases outside the gene matches: 22. Looked up from germline, CDR1 is SQVTM and CDR2 is ANQGSEA. The CDR3 has 18 amino acids. The CDR3 bases are TGCAGCGGCAGTCAGGGACTAGCGGGAGGTTATAGGGGCAAGAGGCAGTTCTTC. As protein: CSGSQGLAGGYRGKRQFF.

This clonotype was picked up a small number of times. The junction does not match germline at one end; this may be a read error. The V gene is TRBV28, the J gene TRBJ2-7; D is possibly TRBD1 or TRBD2 (5 bases each). The CDR3 extends over 16 amino acids. Germline CDR1 MDHEN, CDR2 SYDVKM. CDR3 loop: CACSSPSGPAVNEQYF. CDR3 DNA sequence: TGTGCCTGCAGTTCGCCCTCGGGACCGGCGGTGAACGAGCAGTACTTC.

Regarding this clonotype: The junction departs from the called germline gene at one end, perhaps through a read error. The DNA of the CDR3 is TGTGCCGGCAGCTTAGGGCCGACAAGGCCTGGGGCCAACGTCCTGACTTTC. Encoded protein: CAGSLGPTRPGANVLTF. V usage is TRBV7-8 and J usage is TRBJ2-6; D gene unclear. Germline V gene sequence: CDR1 SGHVS, CDR2 FQNEAQ. The CDR3 runs 17 residues.

This chain joins TRBV19 and TRBJ1-5, with 8 bases identical to TRBD1. J gave up 6 bases and V 5 bases, and 12 bases lay outside the gene matches. The CDR3 covers 16 residues. The germline gives CDR1 LNHDA, CDR2 SQIVND (reference sequence). The CDR3 region is CASSVGQGVRSQPQHF. The CDR3 DNA follows: TGTGCCAGTAGTGTTGGACAGGGCGTTCGGAGTCAGCCCCAGCATTTT.

This clonotype has more than one count but fewer than ten. V is TRBV10-2 and J is TRBJ2-2, with D tentatively TRBD1 or TRBD2 (5 bases each). Germline V gene lookup returns CDR1 WSHSY and CDR2 SAAADI. The CDR3 totals 14 residues. The V and J ends lost 6 bases and 6 bases respectively, with 14 bases between them. CDR3 sequence: CASRPGTNAGELFF. The CDR3 DNA is TGCGCCAGCAGGCCCGGGACGAATGCCGGGGAGCTGTTTTTT.

This clonotype was found many times. The chain has TRBV6-2 or TRBV6-3 and TRBJ2-5; no definite D call. Germline CDR1 reads MNHEY; CDR2 reads SVGEGT. Trimming took 2 bases from V and 2 from J, leaving 9 bases between them. The CDR3 spans 14 residues. CDR3 loop: CASSYTSLQETQYF. In DNA form, the CDR3 reads TGTGCCAGCAGTTACACCAGCCTACAAGAGACCCAGTACTTC.

J is TRBJ1-6 and V is TRBV20-1; 7 nucleotides align to TRBD1. Germline CDR1 DFQATT, CDR2 SNEGSKA (reference sequence). The CDR3 has 16 amino acids. V was clipped by 6 bases and J by 11 bases; unmatched bases: 19. The CDR3 loop is CSARIRDRGSRAPLHF. The CDR3 nucleotides are TGCAGTGCCAGAATCCGGGACAGAGGGAGTAGGGCACCCCTCCACTTT.